Presented here are 21 T cell receptor beta chains from one specimen sequenced in a study of blood T cell repertoires in COVID-19. Method: immunoSEQ multiplex PCR; TCRdb's copy keeps in-frame clones and lacks some. The sample yields 95,000 to 120,000 clones, 70% to 85% seen once. The specimen was peripheral blood. The receptors were gathered from a woman aged 35 to 49 with acute or convalescent COVID-19.

The gene calls are TRBV6-5 and TRBJ2-2; TRBD1 might be the D (6 bases). Trimming cost V 2 bases and J 5 bases, with 15 bases left between them. CDR1 MNHEY and CDR2 SVGAGI come from the germline V gene. The CDR3 extends over 16 amino acids. CDR3 sequence: CASSYPHRVGTGELFF. CDR3 bases: TGTGCCAGCAGTTACCCACACAGGGTAGGGACCGGGGAGCTGTTTTTT.

This chain connects TRBV5-1 to TRBJ2-2, with TRBD1 identical over 8 bases. This CDR3 has 15 residues. Germline-derived CDR1 and CDR2 are SGHRS and YFSETQ. V shed 4 bases and J 3 bases; nucleotides not matched to a gene: 5. In DNA form, the CDR3 reads TGCGCCAGCAGCCCGTCGACAGGGGACACCGGGGAGCTGTTTTTT. It translates to CASSPSTGDTGELFF.

This CDR3 is CASSAGRGGWDTQYF. The CDR3 DNA is TGTGCCAGCAGCGCGGGCCGGGGGGGCTGGGATACGCAGTATTTT. V usage is TRBV11-3 and J usage is TRBJ2-3; 8 bases agree with TRBD2. The CDR3 length is 15 residues. J lost 6 bases, V lost 5 bases, and 10 bases had no gene match. Germline-derived CDR1 and CDR2 are SGHNT and YENEEA.

The V gene is TRBV6-5, the J gene TRBJ1-5, with 11 bases aligning to TRBD1. From germline, CDR1 is MNHEY and CDR2 SVGAGI. This CDR3 spans 13 amino acids. The ends lost 8 bases at V and 6 bases at J; junction bases unmatched: 3. CDR3 DNA sequence: TGTGCCAGCGGACAGGGGGCGAGTCAGCCCCAGCATTTT. As protein: CASGQGASQPQHF.

The chain recombines TRBV4-1 with TRBJ1-4, with TRBD1 matching over 9 bases. V lost 6 bases, J lost 7 bases, and 12 bases stayed unmatched. This CDR3 comprises 16 residues. The germline CDR1 and CDR2 sequences are MGHRA and YSYEKL. CDR3 amino acids: CASRGNRGRFIEKLFF. Here the CDR3 DNA reads TGCGCCAGCAGAGGGAACAGGGGGCGGTTTATTGAAAAACTGTTTTTT.

This clone was found a few times. The chain is built from TRBV6-5 and TRBJ2-7, with D possibly being TRBD2 (6 bases). Trimming pared 3 bases from V and 3 bases from J, leaving 15 bases between. Germline CDR1 reads MNHEY; CDR2 reads SVGAGI. The CDR3 runs to 15 residues. CDR3 sequence (DNA): TGTGCCAGCAGTTATCGGCCCTACGGGGGCTACGAGCAGTACTTC. Its protein product is CASSYRPYGGYEQYF.

This clone showed up many times. This chain joins TRBV6-1 and TRBJ1-3; 8 positions match TRBD1. The trim removed 1 base at V and 0 bases at J, leaving 5 bases unmatched. Germline CDR1 and CDR2: MNHNS and SASEGT. The CDR3 sequence is 17 residues long. In DNA, the CDR3 is TGTGCCAGCAGTGAAGTGGGACAGGTTAGCTCTGGAAACACCATATATTTT. This codes for CASSEVGQVSSGNTIYF.

This clone was observed at least ten times. The chain joins TRBV6-6 to TRBJ1-4, with 8 bases lining up with TRBD1. In germline, CDR1 is MNHNY, CDR2 SVGAGI (reference sequence). V trimming: 6 bases; J trimming: 8 bases; junction bases outside the gene matches: 11. The CDR3 extends over 15 amino acids. This chain's CDR3 is CASRPPTGEEEKLFF. The CDR3 nucleotides read TGTGCCAGCAGACCCCCGACAGGGGAGGAAGAAAAACTGTTTTTT.

The CDR3 coding sequence is TGCAGCGTTGGAAACCCGGGACTAGCGAGCAATGAGCAGTTCTTC. This gives the protein CSVGNPGLASNEQFF. V gene TRBV29-1 combines with J gene TRBJ2-1; TRBD2 agrees at 10 bases. Trimming cost V 4 bases and J 6 bases; bases outside gene matches: 9. Germline loops: CDR1 SQVTM, CDR2 ANQGSEA. This CDR3 spans 15 amino acids.

About this clone itself: Other DNA sequences in the same sample also yield this CDR3. The chain joins TRBV5-4 to TRBJ2-2, with TRBD1 as a possible D gene (7 bases). V lost 0 bases and J 4 bases, leaving 13 bases between the germline ends. The CDR3 is 16 residues long. Germline loops: CDR1 SGHNT, CDR2 YYREEE (reference sequence). CDR3 protein: CASSLDPGGGTGELFF. CDR3 coding DNA: TGTGCCAGCAGCTTGGACCCAGGGGGAGGCACCGGGGAGCTGTTTTTT.

V gene TRBV29-1 combines with J gene TRBJ2-7; D might be TRBD1 (5 bases). The germline V gene encodes CDR1 SQVTM and CDR2 ANQGSEA. Trimming pared 4 bases from V and 2 bases from J, leaving 12 bases between. The CDR3 loop spans 13 amino acids. CDR3 nucleotide sequence: TGCAGCGTTGCTGGGGCCACGACCTACGAGCAGTACTTC. This encodes CSVAGATTYEQYF.

The chain recombines TRBV5-1 with TRBJ2-5, with D possibly matching TRBD1 (6 bases). From germline, CDR1 is SGHRS and CDR2 YFSETQ. V was shortened by 4 bases and J by 5 bases, with 18 bases between the two germline ends. The CDR3 runs 15 residues. The CDR3 DNA is TGCGCCAGCAGCAACGGTCAACAGGGTAGGGAGACCCAGTACTTC. Translation: CASSNGQQGRETQYF. The full variable domain, with the rest looked up from reference TRBV5-1 and TRBJ2-5, is KAGVTQTPRYLIKTRGQQVTLSCSPISGHRSVSWYQQTPGQGLQFLFEYFSETQRNKGNFPGRFSGRQFSNSRSEMNVSTLELGDSALYLCASSNGQQGRETQYFGPGTRLLVL.

The CDR3 is CASSSLMVGGTVTDYGYTF. The CDR3, as DNA: TGTGCCAGCAGCTCCTTAATGGTGGGTGGAACAGTTACTGACTATGGCTACACCTTC. V usage is TRBV7-3 and J usage is TRBJ1-2, with D unclear. Germline-derived CDR1 and CDR2 are SGHTA and FQGTGA. The CDR3 is 19 amino acids. Trimming pared 4 bases from V and 3 bases from J, leaving 27 bases between.

V is TRBV7-2 and J is TRBJ1-2; the D gene is possibly TRBD1 (5 bases). Trimming removed 6 bases from V and 8 bases from J, with 22 bases in between. Germline V gene sequence: CDR1 SGHTA, CDR2 FQGNSA. This CDR3 is built from 15 residues. CDR3 bases: TGTGCCAGCAGTCCACGGGAGGGGCGAACCAGCGGCTACACCTTC. It is translated as CASSPREGRTSGYTF.

The chain combines TRBV28 with TRBJ2-3, with D maybe TRBD2 (6 bases). Trimming left V 6 bases short and J 0 bases short, with 13 bases between. Germline V gives CDR1 MDHEN, CDR2 SYDVKM. The CDR3 runs to 15 residues. CDR3: CASSPGTSSTDTQYF. CDR3 bases: TGTGCCAGCAGCCCGGGGACTTCTAGCACAGATACGCAGTATTTT.

This clone has a single count. The genes are TRBV24-1 and TRBJ2-2; possibly TRBD1 for D (6 bases). The germline V gene encodes CDR1 KGHDR and CDR2 SFDVKD. The CDR3 length is 14 residues. V dropped 4 bases and J dropped 4 bases, with 9 bases sitting between them. The DNA of the CDR3 is TGTGCCACCAGTGACCCGACAGGCACCGGGGAGCTGTTTTTT. Protein sequence: CATSDPTGTGELFF.

V is TRBV5-1 and J is TRBJ2-7, with TRBD1 matching over 10 bases. The V and J ends lost 6 bases and 7 bases, in that order; junction bases with no gene match: 10. This CDR3 is 14 amino acids long. CDR1 is SGHRS, CDR2 YFSETQ, per germline. CDR3 sequence: CASTQTGGAKEQYF. In DNA, the CDR3 is TGCGCCAGCACCCAGACAGGGGGCGCGAAAGAGCAGTACTTC.

The chain combines TRBV30 with TRBJ1-3; D may be TRBD1 (6 bases). V lost 0 bases, J lost 11 bases, and 14 bases lay in between. This CDR3 has 13 amino acids. Germline V gene lookup returns CDR1 GTSNPN and CDR2 SVGIG (reference sequence). This CDR3 is CAWSVQGGAAIYF. CDR3 nucleotides: TGTGCCTGGAGTGTACAGGGTGGGGCTGCCATATATTTT. Supplemented by reference TRBV30 and TRBJ1-3, the full variable domain reads SQTIHQWPATLVQPVGSPLSLECTVEGTSNPNLYWYRQAAGRGLQLLFYSVGIGQISSEVPQNLSASRPQDRQFILSSKKLLLSDSGFYLCAWSVQGGAAIYFGEGSWLTVV.

The chain combines TRBV9 with TRBJ2-5; D possibly corresponds to TRBD2 (7 bases). Germline lookup yields CDR1 SGDLS and CDR2 YYNGEE. The length of the CDR3 is 17 residues. V lost 1 base and J lost 2, with 18 bases in between. The CDR3 protein is CASSVSPSAGAQETQYF. CDR3 sequence (DNA): TGTGCCAGCAGCGTAAGTCCATCGGCGGGGGCGCAAGAGACCCAGTACTTC.

The chain employs TRBV19 and TRBJ1-1; D is unclear. Looked up from germline, CDR1 is LNHDA and CDR2 is SQIVND (reference sequence). CDR3 size: 11 residues. V was clipped by 7 bases and J by 8 bases, with 11 bases between them. CDR3 loop: CASTGREEAFF. The DNA for the CDR3 is TGTGCCAGTACGGGCCGGGAAGAAGCTTTCTTT.

The rearrangement links TRBV4-1 to TRBJ1-3, with D possibly being TRBD1 (6 bases). The ends were cut back, 3 bases at V and 0 bases at J, with 15 bases in the middle. CDR1 is MGHRA, CDR2 YSYEKL, per germline. This CDR3 has 17 residues. CDR3 sequence reads: CASSHLDGQSSGNTIYF. The CDR3 DNA sequence: TGCGCCAGCAGCCACTTAGACGGACAGTCCTCTGGAAACACCATATATTTT.